This TCR beta chain is drawn from a study of identical twins. Via MiXCR, TCRdb re-called the 5' RACE reads, giving one row per CDR3 protein. The data hold roughly 200,000 distinct CDR3 sequences, with 15% to 20% observed a single time. Deletions cut 0 bases from V and 1 base from J, with 10 bases between. Germline CDR1 is SGHAT and CDR2 is FQNNGV. This CDR3 spans 15 amino acids. These same data were also listed under a study on T cells expressing NK-cell markers. According to that study: Among CD8+ T cells from several donors, dominant NKG2C+ clonotypes accounted for about 1.0-7.5%.

Sequenced input: CD8+ T cells sorted from blood. The sequence came from a woman aged 18-29 years in good health. This chain joins TRBV11-2 and TRBJ2-7; D is possibly TRBD1 or TRBD2 (5 bases each). CDR3 amino acids: CASSLEGTASYEQYF. The CDR3 region has the DNA TGTGCCAGCAGCTTAGAAGGGACGGCTTCCTACGAGCAGTACTTC.